A selection of T cell receptor beta chains follows, all from one sample in a study of human T cells and chemical hapten exposure. TCRdb processed the RACE reads anew with MiXCR; each CDR3 protein has one entry. The table shows tens of thousands of distinct CDR3 sequences, with more than 8% occurring only once. The sequencing here drew on whole blood, taken in connection with sensitization to the hapten diphenylcyclopropenone (DPC). These receptors all stem from a man aged 45 to 65 with alopecia areata. Some clones in this sample may be carry-over from other donors' samples. CDR3s include the opening cysteine and the closing phenylalanine or tryptophan. The D gene is left open where the match is weak. Only some rows state a clone size, as once, few, many or a class for expanded clones.

many TRBJ2-5 . TRBV11-2 CASSQQLEETQYF TGTGCCAGCAGCCAGCAGTTAGAAGAGACCCAGTACTTC
few TRBJ2-7 TRBD1 TRBV19 CASRQGAFGSYEQYF TGTGCCAGCAGACAGGGGGCGTTCGGTTCCTACGAGCAGTACTTC
many TRBJ1-2 TRBD1 TRBV6-6 CASRRQGSGYGYTF TGTGCCAGCAGGAGACAGGGGTCGGGGTATGGCTACACCTTC
many TRBJ2-1 . TRBV11-2 CASSLGVSGYNEQFF TGTGCCAGCAGCTTAGGGGTTAGCGGCTACAATGAGCAGTTCTTC
. TRBJ2-4 . TRBV29-1 CSVYLRELAKNIQYF TGCAGCGTCTACCTCAGGGAGCTAGCCAAAAACATTCAGTACTTC
. TRBJ2-7 TRBD2 TRBV29-1 CSVRAASGYEQYF TGCAGCGTTAGAGCGGCTAGCGGATACGAGCAGTACTTC
. TRBJ1-1 . TRBV10-3 CAISESLNTEAFF TGTGCCATCAGTGAGTCGCTGAACACTGAAGCTTTCTTT
many TRBJ2-1 TRBD1 TRBV4-1 CASSPHQGVASYNEQFF TGCGCCAGCAGCCCACACCAGGGGGTAGCCTCCTACAATGAGCAGTTCTTC
many TRBJ1-2 TRBD1 TRBV2 CATDREGYGYTF TGTGCCACCGACAGGGAGGGCTATGGCTACACCTTC
many TRBJ2-1 TRBD2 TRBV11-2 CASSLDLAGGINEQFF TGTGCCAGCAGCTTAGATCTAGCGGGAGGAATAAATGAGCAGTTCTTC
few TRBJ2-7 . TRBV28 CASNGGGPHEQYF TGTGCCAGCAACGGTGGGGGGCCGCACGAGCAGTACTTC
. TRBJ1-5 . TRBV2 CASSDISGGTDTQHF TGTGCCAGCAGTGATATAAGCGGGGGCACAGATACGCAGCATTTT
few TRBJ2-7 TRBD2 TRBV5-1 CASSSSGRNDEQYF TGCGCCAGCAGCTCTAGCGGGAGGAACGACGAGCAGTACTTC
many TRBJ1-4 . TRBV20-1 CSAETGATNEKLFF TGCAGTGCCGAAACGGGGGCAACTAATGAAAAACTGTTTTTT
. TRBJ2-3 TRBD2 TRBV20-1 CSARDLSGSHTDTQYF TGCAGTGCTAGAGATCTGAGCGGGAGCCACACAGATACGCAGTATTTT
many TRBJ2-2 TRBD2 TRBV10-3 CAISDASGRASGELFF TGTGCCATCAGTGATGCATCCGGGAGGGCTAGCGGGGAGCTGTTTTTT
. TRBJ2-1 TRBD2 TRBV7-2 CASSLDGSGMYNEQFF TGTGCCAGCAGCTTAGACGGTAGCGGGATGTACAATGAGCAGTTCTTC
few TRBJ2-7 . TRBV6-5 CASSYGGPYEQYF TGTGCCAGCAGTTACGGGGGTCCCTACGAGCAGTACTTC
few TRBJ1-5 . TRBV6-2/TRBV6-3 CASSYGTGGNQPQHF TGTGCCAGCAGTTACGGGACGGGTGGCAATCAGCCCCAGCATTTT
many TRBJ2-3 . TRBV10-1 CASSDETKRFTDTQYF TGCGCCAGCAGCGACGAAACTAAACGATTCACAGATACGCAGTATTTT
many TRBJ1-1 . TRBV30 CAWSGPGPSTEAFF TGTGCCTGGAGTGGTCCGGGGCCGAGCACTGAAGCTTTCTTT
many TRBJ2-7 TRBD1 TRBV3-1 CASSQLGQGPPYEQYF TGTGCCAGCAGCCAACTGGGACAGGGCCCCCCCTACGAGCAGTACTTC
many TRBJ2-7 TRBD1 TRBV11-2 CASSPGVGQGASYEQYF TGTGCCAGCAGCCCGGGAGTCGGACAGGGTGCCTCCTACGAGCAGTACTTC
many TRBJ1-1 TRBD1 TRBV6-1 CASWREQGNTEVFF TGTGCCAGCTGGAGGGAACAGGGGAACACTGAAGTTTTCTTT
many TRBJ2-1 . TRBV6-1 CASSDKLAIVYNEQFF TGTGCCAGCAGTGATAAACTAGCAATAGTCTACAATGAGCAGTTCTTC
many TRBJ1-6 . TRBV5-1 CASSLAGIGTLHF TGCGCCAGCAGCTTGGCGGGTATCGGGACCCTCCACTTT
many TRBJ2-2 . TRBV6-2/TRBV6-3 CASSYSPTGGVRELFF TGTGCCAGCAGTTACTCGCCCACTGGAGGGGTACGGGAGCTGTTTTTT